This T cell receptor beta chain comes out of a study of shared clonotypes between healthy human individuals. About the study: Serving as donors were a couple of women and a few men, whose ages spanned 18 to 49.

Some clones are missing from TCRdb's copy, which holds only in-frame ones; the method was immunoSEQ multiplex PCR. The top ten clones hold approximately 0.37% of a sample with about 2.4 million clones, approximately 94% of them seen once. Regarding the study as a whole: The naive CD4 repertoires of a handful of donors were compared, and approximately 5.3% of clonotypes were shared. Only blood was sampled, and tissue TCR repertoires likely differ from blood ones.

A remark on this clone: Its specificity is not known.

This CDR3 has 16 residues. With 4 bases removed from V and 3 bases from J, the gap between germline ends came to 18 bases. Germline V gene lookup returns CDR1 SQVTM and CDR2 ANQGSEA. This receptor was taken from a man between 18 and 29 years old in good health. Some clones in this sample may be carry-over from other donors' samples. This chain links TRBV29-1 with TRBJ1-4, with D unresolved. The sample taken for sequencing was naive CD4+ T cells from PBMCs. Subset here: CD45RA+ positively selected. Here the CDR3 reads CSVVVHRAKSNEKLFF. CDR3 sequence (DNA): TGCAGCGTTGTCGTTCATCGGGCCAAGTCTAATGAAAAACTGTTTTTT.